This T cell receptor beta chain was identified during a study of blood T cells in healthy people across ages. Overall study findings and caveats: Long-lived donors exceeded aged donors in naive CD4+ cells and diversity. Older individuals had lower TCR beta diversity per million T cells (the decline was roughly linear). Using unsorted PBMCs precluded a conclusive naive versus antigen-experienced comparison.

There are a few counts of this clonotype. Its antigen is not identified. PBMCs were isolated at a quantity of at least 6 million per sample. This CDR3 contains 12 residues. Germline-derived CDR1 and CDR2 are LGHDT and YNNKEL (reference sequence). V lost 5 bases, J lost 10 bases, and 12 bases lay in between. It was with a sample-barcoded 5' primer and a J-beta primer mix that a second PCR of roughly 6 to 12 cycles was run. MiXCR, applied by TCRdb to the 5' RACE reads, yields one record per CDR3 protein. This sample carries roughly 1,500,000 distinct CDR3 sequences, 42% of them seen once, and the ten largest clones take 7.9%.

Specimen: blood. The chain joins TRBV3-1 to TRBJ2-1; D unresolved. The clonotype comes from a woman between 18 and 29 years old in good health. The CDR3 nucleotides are TGTGCCAGCAGCAACCAGCCGCGCGAGCAGTTCTTC. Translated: CASSNQPREQFF.